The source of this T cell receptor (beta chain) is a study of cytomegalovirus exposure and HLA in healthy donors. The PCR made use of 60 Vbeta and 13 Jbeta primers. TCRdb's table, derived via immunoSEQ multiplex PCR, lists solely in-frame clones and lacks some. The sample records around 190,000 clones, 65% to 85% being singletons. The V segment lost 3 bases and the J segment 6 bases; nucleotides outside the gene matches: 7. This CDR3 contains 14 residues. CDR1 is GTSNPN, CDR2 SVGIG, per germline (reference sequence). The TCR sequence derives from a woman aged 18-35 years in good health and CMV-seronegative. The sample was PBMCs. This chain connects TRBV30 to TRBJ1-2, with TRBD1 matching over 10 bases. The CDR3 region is CAWRTGQGRDGYTF. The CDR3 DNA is TGTGCCTGGAGAACGGGACAGGGGAGGGATGGCTACACCTTC. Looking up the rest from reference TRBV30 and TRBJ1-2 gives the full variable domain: SQTIHQWPATLVQPVGSPLSLECTVEGTSNPNLYWYRQAAGRGLQLLFYSVGIGQISSEVPQNLSASRPQDRQFILSSKKLLLSDSGFYLCAWRTGQGRDGYTFGSGTRLTVV.